A single sample gave rise to the 17 T cell receptor beta chains below, sequenced in a study of blood T cell repertoires in COVID-19. Profiling relied on immunoSEQ multiplex PCR, and the TCRdb table lists in-frame clones only, not all of them. Among about 370,000 clones listed, roughly nine tenths were seen once. The sample was PBMCs or T cells enriched from blood (not recorded which). These receptors were collected from a man aged 18-30 years who had recovered from COVID-19.

The chain carries TRBV6-5 and TRBJ2-1, with a possible D match to TRBD2 (5 bases). The V and J ends lost 5 bases and 2 bases respectively, with 13 bases between them. This CDR3 has 15 amino acids. Germline CDR1 and CDR2: MNHEY and SVGAGI. CDR3 DNA sequence: TGTGCCAGCAGTCCAGGACTCACCACCTACAATGAGCAGTTCTTC. This sequence encodes CASSPGLTTYNEQFF.

V gene TRBV11-2 combines with J gene TRBJ1-2; 10 bases are a match to TRBD1. The length of the CDR3 is 16 residues. CDR1 SGHAT and CDR2 FQNNGV come from the germline V gene. The V gene end was trimmed by 5 bases and the J gene end by 4 bases; junction bases not matched to a gene: 10. The CDR3 sequence is CASSPLGDRGGYGYTF. CDR3 DNA: TGTGCCAGCAGCCCCCTCGGGGACAGGGGAGGCTATGGCTACACCTTC.

As regards this clone: This likely comes from a read error, as the CDR3 has no conserved phenylalanine or tryptophan at its end. The DNA is left out, because the CDR3 cannot be placed on it with certainty; the CDR3 is given as TCRdb lists it. CDR3: CASSEKRDRGRNG. The genes are TRBV2 and TRBJ2-4; the table assigns TRBD1, which was not confirmed against the DNA. CDR1 and CDR2 from the germline V gene are SNHLY and FYNNEI. The CDR3 extends over 13 residues, inclusive of both ends.

The sample holds one count of this clone. This chain joins TRBV5-1 and TRBJ2-7; 7 nucleotides match TRBD1. Trimming took 3 bases from V and 2 from J; bases not matched to a gene: 5. Germline V gives CDR1 SGHRS, CDR2 YFSETQ. The CDR3 covers 14 residues. The CDR3 protein is CASSYRDRTYEQYF. The CDR3 nucleotides read TGCGCCAGCAGCTACCGGGACAGAACCTACGAGCAGTACTTC.

The chain employs TRBV10-1 and TRBJ1-1, with D tentatively TRBD1 (5 bases). The germline V gene encodes CDR1 WNHNN and CDR2 SYGVQD (reference sequence). There are 9 residues in the CDR3. Deletions cut 11 bases from V and 5 bases from J, with 6 bases between. This CDR3 reads CAGGTEAFF. CDR3 in DNA: TGCGCCGGGGGGACTGAAGCTTTCTTT.

This clone showed up just once. The rearrangement uses TRBV7-6 and TRBJ1-2, with TRBD1 matching 8 bases. Germline-derived CDR1 and CDR2 are SGHVS and FNYEAQ. The CDR3 loop spans 13 amino acids. The J segment lost 8 bases and the V segment lost 2 bases, leaving 4 bases of the junction unmatched. The chain's CDR3 is CASSLPGGEGYTF. The CDR3 DNA reads as TGTGCCAGCAGCTTACCAGGGGGCGAGGGCTACACCTTC.

The V and J genes are TRBV20-1 and TRBJ1-2; no definite D call. The germline CDR1 and CDR2 sequences are DFQATT and SNEGSKA (reference sequence). V was cut by 3 bases and J by 3 bases, with 14 bases left in between. The CDR3 totals 14 residues. CDR3 amino acids: CSASPPEGDYGYTF. The CDR3 DNA sequence: TGCAGTGCTAGTCCACCCGAGGGCGACTATGGCTACACCTTC.

The rearrangement links TRBV2 to TRBJ1-5; possible D gene TRBD1, 5 bases. Looked up from germline, CDR1 is SNHLY and CDR2 is FYNNEI. There are 15 residues in the CDR3. Trimming removed 7 bases at V and 1 base at J, with 14 bases between. The CDR3 coding sequence is TGTGCCAGCACTGCCGATCAGGGCAGCAATCAGCCCCAGCATTTT. Translation: CASTADQGSNQPQHF. Supplemented by reference TRBV2 and TRBJ1-5, the full variable domain reads EPEVTQTPSHQVTQMGQEVILRCVPISNHLYFYWYRQILGQKVEFLVSFYNNEISEKSEIFDDQFSVERPDGSNFTLKIRSTKLEDSAMYFCASTADQGSNQPQHFGDGTRLSIL.

The chain has TRBV29-1 and TRBJ2-1; 10 bases agree with TRBD2. CDR3 length: 13 residues. V was pared by 6 bases and J by 9 bases, with 8 bases of the junction left unmatched. The germline gives CDR1 SQVTM, CDR2 ANQGSEA. The CDR3 here is CSVAGTSEGEQFF. DNA for the CDR3: TGCAGCGTCGCCGGGACTAGCGAAGGTGAGCAGTTCTTC.

The rearrangement links TRBV18 to TRBJ2-7; tentatively, D is TRBD1 (5 bases). Germline lookup yields CDR1 KGHSH and CDR2 LQKENI. The ends were cut back, 4 bases at V and 5 bases at J, with 6 bases in the middle. The CDR3 sequence is 11 residues long. CDR3 sequence: CASSQGNEQYF. For the CDR3, the DNA is TGTGCCAGCTCACAGGGGAACGAGCAGTACTTC.

This clone was recorded many times. This chain's CDR3 is CASSEVAGGAGELFF. In DNA form, the CDR3 reads TGTGCCAGCAGTGAGGTAGCGGGAGGCGCCGGGGAGCTGTTTTTT. J is TRBJ2-2 and V is TRBV6-1, with TRBD2 matching 10 bases. Germline V lookup: CDR1 MNHNS, CDR2 SASEGT. The CDR3 length is 15 residues. Trimming at V came to 3 bases and at J to 6 bases, leaving 4 bases not matched to a gene.

The chain combines TRBV6-6 with TRBJ2-2; the match to TRBD2 covers 11 bases. CDR3 size: 16 residues. The junction had 6 bases not matched to a gene; V was cut back by 6 bases and J by 3 bases. CDR1 MNHNY and CDR2 SVGAGI come from the germline V gene (reference sequence). CDR3 residues: CASSPRTSGYTGELFF. The CDR3 DNA is TGTGCCAGCAGCCCGAGGACTAGCGGGTACACCGGGGAGCTGTTTTTT.

The chain joins TRBV12-5 to TRBJ2-1, with 9 positions matching TRBD1. This CDR3 is 15 amino acids long. The V segment lost 6 bases and the J segment 7 bases; nucleotides outside the gene matches: 10. Germline V gives CDR1 LGHNT, CDR2 FRNRAP. The DNA of the CDR3 is TGTGCTAGTGGCACACCGGGACAGGGCGTTAATGAGCAGTTCTTC. Its translation is CASGTPGQGVNEQFF.

CDR3 amino acids: CASSAFQGLRRRYYVHDSGNTIYF. As DNA, the CDR3 is TGTGCCAGCAGCGCCTTCCAGGGTCTACGTCGACGATATTATGTGCATGACTCTGGAAACACCATATATTTT. V gene TRBV9 combines with J gene TRBJ1-3, with D perhaps TRBD1 (5 bases). Germline-derived CDR1 and CDR2 are SGDLS and YYNGEE. The CDR3 is 24 amino acids. Trimming pared 3 bases from V and 0 bases from J, leaving 37 bases between.

The V gene is TRBV4-1, the J gene TRBJ2-2, with 11 bases that match TRBD1. Germline V lookup: CDR1 MGHRA, CDR2 YSYEKL. With 4 bases clipped from V and 1 base from J, the junction kept 11 bases outside the gene matches. The CDR3 covers 19 residues. Here the CDR3 reads CASSLRTGGQGWNTGELFF. Here the CDR3 DNA reads TGCGCCAGCAGCCTCCGGACAGGGGGCCAGGGTTGGAACACCGGGGAGCTGTTTTTT.

The sample holds a few counts of this clone. J is TRBJ1-2 and V is TRBV18, with 9 bases lining up with TRBD1. CDR1 is KGHSH and CDR2 is LQKENI in the germline V gene. CDR3 length equals 16 residues. V dropped 6 bases and J dropped 4; count of bases not matched to a gene: 12. The CDR3 DNA reads as TGTGCCAGCTCTCGAACGCCGGGACAGGGTGTCTATGGCTACACCTTC. It is translated as CASSRTPGQGVYGYTF. Complete variable domain (other parts from reference TRBV18 and TRBJ1-2): NAGVMQNPRHLVRRRGQEARLRCSPMKGHSHVYWYRQLPEEGLKFMVYLQKENIIDESGMPKERFSAEFPKEGPSILRIQQVVRGDSAAYFCASSRTPGQGVYGYTFGSGTRLTVV.

This chain connects TRBV5-1 to TRBJ2-5, with TRBD2 as a possible D gene (6 bases). Looked up from germline, CDR1 is SGHRS and CDR2 is YFSETQ. Trimming stripped 4 bases from V and 5 bases from J, with 18 bases between. This CDR3 region has 15 residues. Here the CDR3 reads CASSTPPGSGETQYF. The CDR3 DNA sequence: TGCGCCAGCAGCACCCCCCCAGGGAGCGGGGAGACCCAGTACTTC.